This TCR beta chain emerged from a study of STAT5B mutations in CD4+ large granular lymphocyte leukemia. Whole-study context: Healthy donors showed HLA-associated enrichment of the CDR3 'QG' motif. Regarding the study as a whole: Top patient clones used TRBV06 genes more often: 8/27 versus 2/35 in controls. Patient CD4-sorted repertoires stayed more clonal than healthy ones after leukemic-clone removal.

The CDR3 covers 12 residues. Per the germline V gene, CDR1 is SQVTM and CDR2 is ANQGSEA. This clone was recorded a few times. The antigen is not known. The method was immunoSEQ multiplex PCR; TCRdb's version includes in-frame clones alone and lacks a portion of them. The data show roughly 30,000 clones, with under 80% seen just once and over 2% held by the top ten. Healthy controls were blood donor buffy coats. The chain joins TRBV29-1 to TRBJ2-7; D unresolved. The clonotype comes from a human donor in good health. The specimen sequenced was CD4+ T cells from blood buffy coats. CDR3 coding DNA: TGCAGTGCGGCAGACACCTCCTACGAGCAGTACTTC. Translating gives CSAADTSYEQYF.